This TCR beta chain is from a study of OX40 agonist ivuxolimab in advanced cancers. Study as a whole: In this trial design, patients received ivuxolimab intravenously at 0.01 to 10 mg/kg every 2 weeks.

Study conclusions and caveats: Clonal expansion was seen in CD4+ and CD8+ blood T cells by week 6 at 0.1 to 3.0 mg/kg.

The CDR3 is made up of 13 amino acids. Germline V gives CDR1 MNHEY, CDR2 SMNVEV (reference sequence). The J segment lost 9 bases and the V segment lost 6 bases, leaving 6 bases of the junction unmatched. Data came from immunoSEQ multiplex PCR; TCRdb stores just in-frame clones and leaves some out. The table includes tens of thousands of clones, about 84% detected once. As for this clone: Its specificity is not known.

This receptor was identified in an adult with an advanced solid tumor such as melanoma, head and neck, liver or kidney cancer. The chain employs TRBV27 and TRBJ1-2; TRBD1 agrees at 11 bases. Sequencing was performed on CD4+ or CD8+ T cells sorted from blood, taken in a trial of the OX40 agonist ivuxolimab. The CDR3 coding sequence is TGTGCCAGCAGCCGGGACAGGGGGGGGAGCTACACCTTC. Protein sequence: CASSRDRGGSYTF.